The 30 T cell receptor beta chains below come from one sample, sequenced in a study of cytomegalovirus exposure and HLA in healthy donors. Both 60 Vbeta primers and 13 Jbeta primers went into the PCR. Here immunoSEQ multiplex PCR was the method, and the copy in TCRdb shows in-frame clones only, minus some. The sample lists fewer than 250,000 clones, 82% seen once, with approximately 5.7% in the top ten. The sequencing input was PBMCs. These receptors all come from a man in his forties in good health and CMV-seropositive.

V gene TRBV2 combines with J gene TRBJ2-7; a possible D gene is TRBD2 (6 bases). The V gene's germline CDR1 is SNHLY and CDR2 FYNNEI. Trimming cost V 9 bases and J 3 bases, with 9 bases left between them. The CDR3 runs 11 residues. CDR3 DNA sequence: TGTGCCAGTGTGGGAGGCTACGAGCAGTACTTC. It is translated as CASVGGYEQYF.

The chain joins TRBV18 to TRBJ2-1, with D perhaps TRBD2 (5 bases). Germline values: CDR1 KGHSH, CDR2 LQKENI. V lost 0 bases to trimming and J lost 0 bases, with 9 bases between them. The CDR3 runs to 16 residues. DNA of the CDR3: TGTGCCAGCTCACCACCTACGCGGGTCTCCTACAATGAGCAGTTCTTC. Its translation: CASSPPTRVSYNEQFF.

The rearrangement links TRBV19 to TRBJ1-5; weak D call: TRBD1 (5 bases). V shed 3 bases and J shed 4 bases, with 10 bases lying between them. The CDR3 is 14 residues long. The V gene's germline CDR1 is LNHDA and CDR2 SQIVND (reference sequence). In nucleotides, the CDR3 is TGTGCCAGTAGTATTCTTGGGGGGAATCAGCCCCAGCATTTT. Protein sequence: CASSILGGNQPQHF. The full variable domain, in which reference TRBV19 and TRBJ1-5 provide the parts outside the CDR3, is DGGITQSPKYLFRKEGQNVTLSCEQNLNHDAMYWYRQDPGQGLRLIYYSQIVNDFQKGDIAEGYSVSREKKESFPLTVTSAQKNPTAFYLCASSILGGNQPQHFGDGTRLSIL.

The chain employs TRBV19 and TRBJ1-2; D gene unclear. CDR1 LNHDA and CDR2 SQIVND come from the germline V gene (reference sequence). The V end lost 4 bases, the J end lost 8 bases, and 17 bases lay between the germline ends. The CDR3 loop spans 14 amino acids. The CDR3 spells CASSNEIEIQGYTF. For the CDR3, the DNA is TGTGCCAGTAGTAACGAAATCGAAATTCAGGGCTACACCTTC.

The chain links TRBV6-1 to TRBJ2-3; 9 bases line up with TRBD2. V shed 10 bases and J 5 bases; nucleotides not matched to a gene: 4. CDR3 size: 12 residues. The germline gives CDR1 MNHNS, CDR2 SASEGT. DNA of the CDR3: TGTGCCACCTGGACTAGCGTAGATACGCAGTATTTT. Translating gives CATWTSVDTQYF.

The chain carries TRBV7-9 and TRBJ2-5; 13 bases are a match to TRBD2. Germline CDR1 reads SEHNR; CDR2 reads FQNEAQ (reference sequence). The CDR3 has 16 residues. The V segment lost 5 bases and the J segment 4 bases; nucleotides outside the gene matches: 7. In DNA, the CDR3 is TGTGCCAGCAGCCTCGGACTAGCGGGAGTTAGAGAGACCCAGTACTTC. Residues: CASSLGLAGVRETQYF.

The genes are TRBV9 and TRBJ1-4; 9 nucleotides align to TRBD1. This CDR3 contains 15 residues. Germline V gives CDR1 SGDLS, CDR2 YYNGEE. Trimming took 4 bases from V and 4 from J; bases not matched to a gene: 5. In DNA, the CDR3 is TGTGCCAGCAGCTTTGGGGACAGGGTTAATGAAAAACTGTTTTTT. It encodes CASSFGDRVNEKLFF.

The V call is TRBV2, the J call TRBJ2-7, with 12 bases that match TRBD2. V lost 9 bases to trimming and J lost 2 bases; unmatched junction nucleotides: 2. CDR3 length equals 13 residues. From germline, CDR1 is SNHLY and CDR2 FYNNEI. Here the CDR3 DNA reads TGTGCCAGTCGACTAGCGGGAGCCTACGAGCAGTACGTC. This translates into CASRLAGAYEQYV.

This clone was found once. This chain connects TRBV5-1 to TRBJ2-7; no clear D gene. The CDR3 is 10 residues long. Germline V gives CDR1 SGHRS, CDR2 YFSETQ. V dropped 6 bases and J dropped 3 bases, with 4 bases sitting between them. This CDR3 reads CASNNYEQYV. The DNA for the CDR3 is TGCGCCAGCAACAACTACGAGCAGTACGTC.

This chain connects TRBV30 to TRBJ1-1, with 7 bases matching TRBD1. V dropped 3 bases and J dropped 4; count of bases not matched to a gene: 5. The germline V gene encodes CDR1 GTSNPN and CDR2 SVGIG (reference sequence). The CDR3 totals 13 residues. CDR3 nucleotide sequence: TGTGCCTGGAGGAAGGGACAGCTCACTGAAGCTTTCTTT. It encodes CAWRKGQLTEAFF.

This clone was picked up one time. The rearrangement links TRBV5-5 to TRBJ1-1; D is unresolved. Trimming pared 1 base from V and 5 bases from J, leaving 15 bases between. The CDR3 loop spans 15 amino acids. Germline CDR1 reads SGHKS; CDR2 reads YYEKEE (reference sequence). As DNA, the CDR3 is TGTGCCAGCAGCTTGAGGCCGGAGCCGTGGACTGAAGCTTTCTTT. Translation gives CASSLRPEPWTEAFF.

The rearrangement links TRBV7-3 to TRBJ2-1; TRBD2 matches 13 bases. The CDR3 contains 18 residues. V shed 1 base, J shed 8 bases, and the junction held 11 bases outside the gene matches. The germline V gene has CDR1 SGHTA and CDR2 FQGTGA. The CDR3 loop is CASSLNPRTSGSVDEQFF. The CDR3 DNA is TGTGCCAGCAGCTTAAATCCCCGGACTAGCGGGAGTGTAGATGAGCAGTTCTTC.

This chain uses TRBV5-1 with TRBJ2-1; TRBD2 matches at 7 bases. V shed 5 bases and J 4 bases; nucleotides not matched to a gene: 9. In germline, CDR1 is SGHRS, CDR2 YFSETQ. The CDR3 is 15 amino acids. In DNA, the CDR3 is TGCGCCAGCAGTCTTTCTAGCGGCCTATACAATGAGCAGTTCTTC. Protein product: CASSLSSGLYNEQFF.

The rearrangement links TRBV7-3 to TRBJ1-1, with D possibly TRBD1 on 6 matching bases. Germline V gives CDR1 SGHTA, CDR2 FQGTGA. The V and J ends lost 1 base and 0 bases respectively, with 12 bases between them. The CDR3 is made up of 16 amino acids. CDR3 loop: CASSLNSGALNTEAFF. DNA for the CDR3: TGTGCCAGCAGCTTAAATTCAGGGGCCTTGAACACTGAAGCTTTCTTT.

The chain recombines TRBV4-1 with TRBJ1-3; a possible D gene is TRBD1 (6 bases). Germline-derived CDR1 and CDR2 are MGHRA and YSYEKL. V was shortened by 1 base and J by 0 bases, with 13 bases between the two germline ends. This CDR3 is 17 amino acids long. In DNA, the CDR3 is TGCGCCAGCAGCCAAGCCCAGGGACACCTCTCTGGAAACACCATATATTTT. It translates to CASSQAQGHLSGNTIYF.

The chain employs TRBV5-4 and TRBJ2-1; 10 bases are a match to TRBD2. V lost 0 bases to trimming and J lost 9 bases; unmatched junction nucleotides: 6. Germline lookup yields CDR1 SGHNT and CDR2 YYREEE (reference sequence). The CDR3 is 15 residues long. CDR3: CASSLGLAGEGEQFF. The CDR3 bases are TGTGCCAGCAGCTTGGGCCTAGCGGGAGAGGGTGAGCAGTTCTTC.

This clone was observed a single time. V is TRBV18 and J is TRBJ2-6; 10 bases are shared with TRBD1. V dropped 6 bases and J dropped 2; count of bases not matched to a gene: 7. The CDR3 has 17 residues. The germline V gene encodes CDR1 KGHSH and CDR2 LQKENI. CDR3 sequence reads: CASSRTGGPAGANVLTF. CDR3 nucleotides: TGTGCCAGCTCTCGGACAGGGGGGCCCGCTGGGGCCAACGTCCTGACTTTC.

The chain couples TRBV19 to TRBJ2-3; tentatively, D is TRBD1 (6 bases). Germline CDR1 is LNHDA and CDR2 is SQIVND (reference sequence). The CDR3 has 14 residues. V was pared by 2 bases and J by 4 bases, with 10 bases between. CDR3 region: CASSIIQGADTQYF. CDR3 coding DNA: TGTGCCAGTAGTATAATACAGGGTGCAGATACGCAGTATTTT. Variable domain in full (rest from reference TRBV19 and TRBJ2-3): DGGITQSPKYLFRKEGQNVTLSCEQNLNHDAMYWYRQDPGQGLRLIYYSQIVNDFQKGDIAEGYSVSREKKESFPLTVTSAQKNPTAFYLCASSIIQGADTQYFGPGTRLTVL.

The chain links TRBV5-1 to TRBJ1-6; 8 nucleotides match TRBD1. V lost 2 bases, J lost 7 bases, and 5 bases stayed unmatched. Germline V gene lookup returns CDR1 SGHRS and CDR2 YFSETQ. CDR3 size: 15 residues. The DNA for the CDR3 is TGCGCCAGCAGCTTACTGACAGGGGAGAATTCACCCCTCCACTTT. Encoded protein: CASSLLTGENSPLHF.

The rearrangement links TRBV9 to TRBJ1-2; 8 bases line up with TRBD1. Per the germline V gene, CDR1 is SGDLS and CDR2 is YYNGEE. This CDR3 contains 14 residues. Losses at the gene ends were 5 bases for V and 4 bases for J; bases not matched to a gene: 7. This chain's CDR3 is CASSDNQGAYGYTF. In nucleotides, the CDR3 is TGTGCCAGCAGTGATAACCAGGGGGCCTATGGCTACACCTTC. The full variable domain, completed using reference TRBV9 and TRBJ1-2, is DSGVTQTPKHLITATGQRVTLRCSPRSGDLSVYWYQQSLDQGLQFLIQYYNGEERAKGNILERFSAQQFPDLHSELNLSSLELGDSALYFCASSDNQGAYGYTFGSGTRLTVV.

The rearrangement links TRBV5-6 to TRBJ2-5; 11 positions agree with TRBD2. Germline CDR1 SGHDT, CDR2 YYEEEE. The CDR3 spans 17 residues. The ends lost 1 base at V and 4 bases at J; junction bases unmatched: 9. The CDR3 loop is CASSLRVLAGGVETQYF. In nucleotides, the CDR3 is TGTGCCAGCAGCTTGCGAGTCCTAGCGGGAGGAGTAGAGACCCAGTACTTC.

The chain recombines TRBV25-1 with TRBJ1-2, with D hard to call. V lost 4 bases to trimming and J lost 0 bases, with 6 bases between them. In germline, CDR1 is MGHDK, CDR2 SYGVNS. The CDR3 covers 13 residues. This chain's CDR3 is CASSASANYGYTF. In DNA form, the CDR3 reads TGTGCCAGCAGTGCGAGCGCTAACTATGGCTACACCTTC.

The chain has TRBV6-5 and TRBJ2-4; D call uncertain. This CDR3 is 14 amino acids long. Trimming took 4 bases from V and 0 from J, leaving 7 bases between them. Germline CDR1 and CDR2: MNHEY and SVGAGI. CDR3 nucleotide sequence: TGTGCCAGCAGTTTGAGCCTAGCCAAAAACATTCAGTACTTC. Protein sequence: CASSLSLAKNIQYF.

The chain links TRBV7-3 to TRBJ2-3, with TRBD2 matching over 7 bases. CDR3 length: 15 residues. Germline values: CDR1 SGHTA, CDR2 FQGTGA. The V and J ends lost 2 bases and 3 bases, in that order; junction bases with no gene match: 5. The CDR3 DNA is TGTGCCAGCAGCTTAGGCGGGAGAATAACAGATACGCAGTATTTT. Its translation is CASSLGGRITDTQYF.

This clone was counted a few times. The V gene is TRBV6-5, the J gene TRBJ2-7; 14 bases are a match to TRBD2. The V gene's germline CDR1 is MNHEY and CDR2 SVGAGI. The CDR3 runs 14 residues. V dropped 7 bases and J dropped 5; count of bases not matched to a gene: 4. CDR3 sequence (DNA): TGTGCCAGCAAGGGACTAGCGGGAGCCGACGAGCAGTACTTC. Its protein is CASKGLAGADEQYF.

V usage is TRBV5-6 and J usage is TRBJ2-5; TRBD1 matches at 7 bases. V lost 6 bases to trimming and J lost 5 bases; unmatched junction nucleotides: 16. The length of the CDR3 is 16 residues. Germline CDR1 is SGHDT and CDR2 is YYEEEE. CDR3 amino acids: CASTAEGATKDETQYF. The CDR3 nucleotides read TGTGCCAGCACCGCAGAGGGGGCAACGAAAGACGAGACCCAGTACTTC.

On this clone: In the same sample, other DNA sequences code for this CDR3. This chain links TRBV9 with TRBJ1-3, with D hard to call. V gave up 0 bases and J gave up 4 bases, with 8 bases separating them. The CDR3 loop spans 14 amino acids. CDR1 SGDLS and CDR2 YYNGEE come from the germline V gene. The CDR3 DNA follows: TGTGCCAGCAGCGTAGCCGGCGGGGGAAACACCATATATTTT. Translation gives CASSVAGGGNTIYF.

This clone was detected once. DNA for the CDR3: TGTGCCAGTAGGCCTAGCCCCTTTAGCACAGATACGCAGTATTTT. Protein product: CASRPSPFSTDTQYF. The chain combines TRBV19 with TRBJ2-3; tentatively, D is TRBD2 (5 bases). V shed 6 bases and J shed 0 bases, with 13 bases lying between them. This CDR3 region has 15 residues. Germline V lookup: CDR1 LNHDA, CDR2 SQIVND (reference sequence).

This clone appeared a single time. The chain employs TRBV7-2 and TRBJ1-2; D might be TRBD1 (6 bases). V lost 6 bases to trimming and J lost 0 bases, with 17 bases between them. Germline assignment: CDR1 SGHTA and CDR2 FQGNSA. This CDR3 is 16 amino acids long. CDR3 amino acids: CASRPPGTLANYGYTF. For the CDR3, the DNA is TGTGCCAGCAGACCACCCGGGACACTTGCTAACTATGGCTACACCTTC.

CDR3 protein: CASSEQGGRSYGYTF. The CDR3 DNA reads as TGTGCCAGCAGTGAACAGGGGGGCAGGAGCTATGGCTACACCTTC. This chain joins TRBV6-1 and TRBJ1-2, with TRBD1 matching over 7 bases. The CDR3 runs to 15 residues. Looked up from germline, CDR1 is MNHNS and CDR2 is SASEGT. V lost 2 bases to trimming and J lost 4 bases; unmatched junction nucleotides: 7.